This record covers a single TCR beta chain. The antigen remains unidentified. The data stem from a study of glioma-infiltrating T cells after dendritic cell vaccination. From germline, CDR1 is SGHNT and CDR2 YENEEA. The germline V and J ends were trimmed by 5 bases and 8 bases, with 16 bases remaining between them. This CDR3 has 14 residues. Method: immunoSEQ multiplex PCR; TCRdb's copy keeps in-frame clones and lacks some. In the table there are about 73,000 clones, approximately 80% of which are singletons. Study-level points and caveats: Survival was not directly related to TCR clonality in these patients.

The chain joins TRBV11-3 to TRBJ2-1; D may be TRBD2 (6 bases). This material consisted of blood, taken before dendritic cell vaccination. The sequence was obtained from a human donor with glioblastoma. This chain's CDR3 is CASSPGGANYEQFF. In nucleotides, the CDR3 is TGTGCCAGCAGCCCAGGCGGGGCCAATTATGAGCAGTTCTTC.